Sequencing of this TCR beta chain was carried out in a study of cytomegalovirus exposure and HLA in healthy donors. Overall study findings and caveats: From TCR beta sequences, most subjects' HLA-A and HLA-B alleles were reportedly predicted accurately. In a later analysis, HLA-associated TCR beta chains were more clonally expanded than equally common others.

J was trimmed by 8 bases and V by 5 bases; bases with no gene match: 9. This CDR3 contains 14 residues. The V gene's germline CDR1 is SGHRS and CDR2 YFSETQ. Points on this clone: Its specificity is unknown.

Both 60 Vbeta primers and 13 Jbeta primers went into the PCR. This table comes from immunoSEQ multiplex PCR, and its TCRdb copy is limited to in-frame clones, with some not included. The sample records more than 95,000 clones, roughly three quarters being singletons. The clonotype originates from a man aged 45 to 65 in good health and CMV-seropositive. The chain combines TRBV5-1 with TRBJ2-1; 8 positions agree with TRBD1. Sequenced material: PBMCs. The CDR3 DNA reads TGCGCCAGCAGTAAAGGACAGGGAGTGGATGAGCAGTTCTTC. Translated, it gives CASSKGQGVDEQFF.